This T cell receptor (beta chain) was recovered during a study of T cells in Graves' hyperthyroidism and ophthalmopathy (dated 2019 in TCRdb). Looking at the study overall: Peripheral blood samples were taken at the time of initial diagnosis, prior to any treatment. Whether ophthalmopathy could be predicted prospectively was tested in an independent validation cohort made up of 18 to 20 hyperthyroidism patients plus 17 patients who later progressed to ophthalmopathy. The approximately 100 discovery patients were randomly divided into training and test sets at a 7:3 ratio. To identify TCR V-J signatures that set the groups apart, the researchers used a discovery cohort of 100 patients, made up of 43 with Graves' ophthalmopathy and 57 with stable Graves' hyperthyroidism. TCR Vbeta CDR3 sequencing of 120 to 150 peripheral blood samples (approximately 44 ophthalmopathy, over 70 hyperthyroidism and some 17 progressor patients) is reported in the paper. After sampling, hyperthyroidism patients received methimazole starting at 30 mg daily, and ophthalmopathy patients received high-dose intravenous methylprednisolone. In several Graves' hyperthyroidism patients, the study also compared T-cell repertoires from thyroid tissue with T-cell repertoires from blood. General findings and caveats noted by the study authors: No statistical method was used to set the sample size in advance, and investigators knew the group allocation. Most expanded thyroid clonotypes (frequency above 0.001) were also detected in blood, a finding suggesting that blood repertoires may reflect thyroid immune responses. Ophthalmopathy was separated from stable hyperthyroidism by a 13 V-J signature model, with approximately 85% sensitivity and approximately 84% specificity obtained in cross-validation and 80%/75% obtained in testing. In validation, the model predicted progression to ophthalmopathy with around 71% sensitivity and roughly 75% specificity, a median of about 6.7 months before onset.

From the cysteine through the phenylalanine, the CDR3 covers 20 amino acids. Left in the record is the CDR3 DNA by itself, 60 bases read in frame from the first base. V lost 5 bases and J lost 4 bases, and the count of bases not matched to a germline gene is 22. This clonotype was observed many times. The antigen this receptor binds is unknown. No much larger clone exists at a distance of one base, and base qualities are not known. The TCR beta CDR3 regions were amplified from RNA transcripts. For the first round of RT-PCR on the TCR CDR3, the HTBI primer set was used together with the Qiagen OneStep RT-PCR kit. A second multiplex PCR round built the libraries, followed by size selection and purification. Sequencing of the libraries was done on an Illumina HiSeq2000 using paired-end 100 bp reads. The source study handled its data this way. SOAPnuke was used to process the raw data, throwing out any read that contained adapters or uncalled bases, had a mean Phred below 15, or lacked an exact constant-primer or identifier match. COPE v1.2.5 was used to merge the high-quality paired reads, and each unique nucleotide sequence was defined as a clonotype. MiTCR v1.1 was used to align clonotypes to the IMGT TRBV, TRBD and TRBJ reference segments. Only V-J combinations with frequency above 0.0001, covering about 99% of repertoires, were analysed. A TCS score was defined as the ratio between F50 (clonal expansion) and ExV (chaos), using BLOSUM62-based TCRdist between CDR3 peptides within each V-J. Welch's t-statistics and random forest reduced approximately 520 V-J features to 10 to 15, which were used in a naive Bayes classifier (R e1071). The raw public data were reprocessed by TCRdb itself: fastp quality trimming at Q25, MiXCR clonotype calling, in-frame beta chains only. One record per CDR3 amino acid sequence lists the most common genes and DNA. These V and J calls derive from TCRdb rather than the authors' analysis. The sample table shows approximately 600,000 distinct CDR3 sequences, and over 11% are seen once. The biggest ten clones account for roughly 6.2% of the sample.

Hyperthyroidism patients were aged 18 to 65 years and newly diagnosed, with disease duration of less than 2 months. Any patient with an uncontrolled infection, another autoimmune disease, pregnancy or lactation was excluded. Clinical symptoms, serum thyroxine and TRAb, thyroid ultrasound, and orbital computed tomography formed the basis for the diagnoses. For progressor patients, blood was drawn at the first diagnosis of hyperthyroidism, before any ophthalmopathy symptoms had appeared. PBMCs were separated from 10 ml of fresh peripheral blood using Ficoll-Paque density gradient centrifugation. Progressor patients were defined as those initially diagnosed with Graves' hyperthyroidism in whom ophthalmopathy developed during follow-up. Total RNA was extracted using Trizol reagent, and RNA quality was assessed on an Agilent 2100 Bioanalyzer.

Sequenced sample: blood. The receptor comes from a woman in her 30s with Graves' hyperthyroidism that later progressed to Graves' ophthalmopathy. This sequence uses TRBV12-3 or TRBV12-4 and TRBJ2-3; 9 junctional bases match TRBD2. The CDR3 protein: CASSSQTQYLAGTRSDTQYF. The DNA sequence follows: TGTGCCAGCAGTAGCCAGACCCAGTATCTAGCGGGAACCCGGTCAGATACGCAGTATTTT.